This T cell receptor (beta chain) was documented in a study of prognosis after radiotherapy for stage I lung cancer. Study information: Stage I non-small cell lung cancer patients, who were enrolled in Nanjing, China, joined the cohort between early 2018 and January 2019.

Genomic DNA served as the source from which two-round multiplex PCR generated TCR beta CDR3 amplicons. Round one of PCR was performed, and it used primers specific to each TRBV and TRBJ gene. In TCRdb, the multiplex PCR reads were re-called with MiXCR into one record per CDR3 protein. The sample carries fewer than 35,000 distinct CDR3 sequences, about half recorded once. The length of the CDR3 is 12 residues. Germline V gives CDR1 SNHLY, CDR2 FYNNEI. The J segment lost 9 bases and the V segment lost 10 bases, leaving 11 bases of the junction unmatched. This clonotype was found once. The V and J genes are TRBV2 and TRBJ1-2, with 7 bases matching TRBD1. The clonotype originates from a donor aged 50 or older with non-small cell lung cancer. The sequenced sample was PBMCs, obtained before or after stereotactic body radiation therapy (not recorded which). The CDR3 DNA reads TGTGCCACCTCAGACAGGGCATGGTGCTACACCTTC. Amino acid sequence: CATSDRAWCYTF. Full variable domain (missing parts from reference TRBV2 and TRBJ1-2): EPEVTQTPSHQVTQMGQEVILRCVPISNHLYFYWYRQILGQKVEFLVSFYNNEISEKSEIFDDQFSVERPDGSNFTLKIRSTKLEDSAMYFCATSDRAWCYTFGSGTRLTVV.